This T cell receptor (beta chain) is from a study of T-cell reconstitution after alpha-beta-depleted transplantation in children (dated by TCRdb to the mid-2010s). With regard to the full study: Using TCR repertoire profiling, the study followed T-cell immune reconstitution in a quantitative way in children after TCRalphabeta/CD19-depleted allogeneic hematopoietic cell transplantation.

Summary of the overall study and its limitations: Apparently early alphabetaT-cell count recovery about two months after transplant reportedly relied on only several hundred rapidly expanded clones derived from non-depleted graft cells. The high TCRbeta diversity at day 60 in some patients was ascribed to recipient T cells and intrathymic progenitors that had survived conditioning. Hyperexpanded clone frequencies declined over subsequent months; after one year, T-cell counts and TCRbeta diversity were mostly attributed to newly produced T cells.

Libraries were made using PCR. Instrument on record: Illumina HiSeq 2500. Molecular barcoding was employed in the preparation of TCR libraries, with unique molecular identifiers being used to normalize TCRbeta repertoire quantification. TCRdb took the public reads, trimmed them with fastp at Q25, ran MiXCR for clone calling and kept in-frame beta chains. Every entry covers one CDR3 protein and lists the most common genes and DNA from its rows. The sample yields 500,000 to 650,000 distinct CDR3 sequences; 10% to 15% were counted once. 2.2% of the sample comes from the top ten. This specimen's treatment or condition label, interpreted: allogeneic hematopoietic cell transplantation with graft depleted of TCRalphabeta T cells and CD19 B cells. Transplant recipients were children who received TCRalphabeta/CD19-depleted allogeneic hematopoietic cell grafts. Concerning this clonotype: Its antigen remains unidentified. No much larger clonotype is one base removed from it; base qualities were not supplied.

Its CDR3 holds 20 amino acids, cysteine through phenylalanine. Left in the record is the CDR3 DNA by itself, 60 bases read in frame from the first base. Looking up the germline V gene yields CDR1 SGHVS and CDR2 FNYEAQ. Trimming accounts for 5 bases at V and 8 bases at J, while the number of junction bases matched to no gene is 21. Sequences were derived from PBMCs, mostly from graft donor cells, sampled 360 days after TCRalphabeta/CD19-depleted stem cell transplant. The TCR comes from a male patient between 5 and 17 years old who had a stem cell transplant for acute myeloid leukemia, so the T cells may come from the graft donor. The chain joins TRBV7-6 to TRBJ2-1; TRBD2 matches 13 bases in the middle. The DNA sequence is TGTGCCAGCAGCCCTTACCGGGTCATACTAGCGGGAGGGCCTGGGGATGAGCAGTTCTTC. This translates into CASSPYRVILAGGPGDEQFF.